This T cell receptor (beta chain) was captured by sequencing in a study of T cell changes during pregnancy in multiple sclerosis. Repertoires were generated with immunoSEQ multiplex PCR, while TCRdb's copy carries only in-frame clones and drops some. This sample has more than 45,000 clones, with just over 90% found just once. This CDR3 region has 15 residues. The junction had 3 bases not matched to a gene; V was cut back by 0 bases and J by 4 bases. Germline CDR1 is MNHEY and CDR2 is SMNVEV (reference sequence). Sample: CD8+ T cells from peripheral blood mononuclear cells, taken in the second trimester of pregnancy. This TCR derives from a female donor with multiple sclerosis, enrolled in a pregnancy study. The chain recombines TRBV27 with TRBJ1-2, with TRBD1 matching 9 bases. CDR3 sequence (DNA): TGTGCCAGCAGTTTATCAGGGACAGGGCTCTATGGCTACACCTTC. This translates into CASSLSGTGLYGYTF.